This T cell receptor (beta chain) is drawn from a study of beta chain features in type 1 diabetes (dated by TCRdb to 2016 to 2019). About the study as a whole: Mean age, gender distribution, total cell number and subset yield did not differ between patients and healthy donors. A total of 85 million to 140 million sorted cells were examined across all samples, and the number of cells per subset was strongly correlated with RNA yield. The study compared TCRB repertoires of sorted circulating CD4+ T cell subsets between recently diagnosed type 1 diabetes patients and matched healthy donors. Regulatory and stem cell-like memory subsets were isolated from only 8 patients and 8 healthy donors, whereas naive and central memory subsets came from all 30 or so donors. On the study overall, not on this receptor specifically: Type 1 diabetes patients showed a moderate but significant shortening of TCRB CDR3 length in all four CD4+ subsets. Shorter templates might be favored by PCR, yet because patient and control samples were amplified and corrected together, any such skew would affect both groups equally. Patients with type 1 diabetes made fewer insertions and deleted more nucleotides at VDJ recombination sites, implying thymic rearrangement abnormalities. Because cDNA was sequenced instead of genomic DNA, highly expressing activated cells could be over-represented, though the groups showed no difference in activation or CD3 levels. Only small numbers of individuals were included in the HLA sub-analyses, which left unresolved whether HLA type had any influence on TCRB rearrangement. The naive, central memory and regulatory TCRB repertoires appeared to resemble one another more closely among patients than among healthy donors.

A note on this clone: The antigen this receptor binds is unknown. Per-nucleotide qualities are absent, and no much larger clonotype sits a single base away.

The CDR3, from cysteine to phenylalanine, totals 14 residues. The entry retains the CDR3 DNA only, 42 bases that are in frame from base 1. For this chain, trimming is 7 bases at the V end and 7 bases at the J end, and the number of junction bases without a gene match is 9. CDR1 and CDR2, per the germline V gene (reference sequence), are LNHDA and SQIVND. All of the isolated RNA was reverse transcribed with the High Capacity cDNA Reverse Transcription Kit, so expressed TCRB transcripts were sequenced. Deep immunoSEQ sequencing was performed on naive, central memory and regulatory T cell samples, with an average of roughly 3.6 million total reads per sample. Sorted cells were lysed in RLT buffer and RNA was extracted with DNase-treated RNeasy Micro or Mini kits, depending on cell number. To prevent cross-contamination, every cell subset was processed on its own, while patient and healthy donor samples were processed together. The immunoSEQ multiplex PCR was used to amplify TCRB sequences from cDNA, yielding 87-bp fragments that span the CDR3 region. The amplicons were sequenced using the Illumina HiSeq platform. The original pipeline was this. PCR bias was computationally corrected using synthetic template baselines, reads within Hamming distance 2 were collapsed, and singletons that could not be merged were discarded. Reads were aligned against IMGT to assign V, D and J genes, CDR3 length and insertions or deletions at six rearrangement sites. Within each subset, clonotype counts were normalized to sorted cell number, and only after that were true diversity and Gini coefficients computed with the tcR R package. The overlap coefficient, calculated on TCRB nucleotide sequences, was used to measure repertoire sharing. Out-of-frame TCRB sequences from naive cells were analyzed to stand in for the pre-selection repertoire. This immuneACCESS table, as held by TCRdb, lists in-frame sequences with V and J called but not all clones. Of the missing ones, under half trace to an unresolved V gene in checked studies; the others have no known cause. V, J and clone size reflect that table, while D and trimming were determined from the DNA. Counted in this sample were approximately 270,000 clones; around 15% of them appeared once. The ten largest clonotypes hold over 0.015% of the sample.

A single peripheral blood draw of about 116 mL on average was collected from each donor into heparinised tubes. A BD FACSAria II and a panel including CD45RO, CCR7, CD25, CD127, CD95 and CD27 were used to sort naive, central memory, regulatory and stem cell-like memory CD4+ T cells. A purity above 95% was achieved for all sorted populations. PBMCs were isolated immediately by Lymphoprep density gradient centrifugation and stained directly without culture. So that batch effects would be minimized, each experiment stained and sorted samples in pairs, pairing one healthy donor with one patient. This chain joins TRBV19 to TRBJ1-5; 8 central bases correspond to TRBD1. The sequenced sample was naive CD4+ T cells from blood. This specimen's cell subset or site label, interpreted: true naive CD4+ T cells. The clonotype was recovered from a man younger than 45 with type 1 diabetes. The DNA reads TGTGCCAGTACCAGGACAGGGCTGGGGCAGCCCCAGCATTTT. This sequence encodes CASTRTGLGQPQHF.